One and the same sample provided the 18 T cell receptor beta chains below, sequenced in a study of prognosis after radiotherapy for stage I lung cancer (dated by TCRdb to the early 2020s). For sequencing, an Illumina HiSeq 3000 was employed. Two rounds of multiplex PCR were performed to amplify the TCR beta CDR3 region from genomic DNA. The first PCR round used primers specific to each TRBV and TRBJ gene, and the primer sequences were filed in Chinese patent CN105087789A. In-frame beta chains were kept once TCRdb had trimmed the public reads at Q25 with fastp and called clones with MiXCR. Rows with one shared CDR3 protein collapse into an entry with the most common genes and DNA. The sample table contains 13,000 or so distinct CDR3 sequences; only one count was recorded for 45% to 50% of them. The ten largest account for 28% of the sample. The specimen was PBMCs, collected before or after stereotactic body radiation therapy (not recorded which). These receptors were collected from a donor at least 50 years old with non-small cell lung cancer.

Turning to this clonotype: A far bigger clonotype differs at one base, so this is likely a read error. V usage is TRBV6-1 and J usage is TRBJ2-1; D unresolved. The DNA matches TRBJ2-7 better at its end, which makes the J call doubtful. This CDR3 comprises 16 residues. The germline V gene encodes CDR1 MNHNS and CDR2 SASEGT. The DNA of the CDR3 is TGTGCCAGCAGCGAAATATTGGGCTTTGGGTCCTACGAGCAGTACTTC. Translated, it gives CASSEILGFGSYEQYF.

This clonotype ranks as medium-sized. The chain combines TRBV6-1 with TRBJ2-7; D uncertain. The CDR3 extends over 13 amino acids. Trimming left V 0 bases short and J 3 bases short, with 6 bases between. Germline CDR1 MNHNS, CDR2 SASEGT. The CDR3 loop reads CASSEAPSYEQYF. The CDR3 nucleotides read TGTGCCAGCAGTGAAGCGCCTAGCTACGAGCAGTACTTC.

In this sample, this clonotype turned up many times. The V and J genes are TRBV6-1 and TRBJ1-5, with D perhaps TRBD1 (5 bases). V gave up 7 bases and J gave up 4 bases, with 20 bases separating them. From germline, CDR1 is MNHNS and CDR2 SASEGT. This CDR3 has 16 amino acids. CDR3 DNA sequence: TGTGCCAGCACTGACGTTATGACAGCTCAAAATCAGCCCCAGCATTTT. This sequence encodes CASTDVMTAQNQPQHF.

The rearrangement links TRBV19 to TRBJ2-3; D assignment may be TRBD1 or TRBD2 (6 bases each). The ends were cut back, 5 bases at V and 3 bases at J, with 15 bases in the middle. The CDR3 contains 15 residues. Per germline, CDR1 LNHDA and CDR2 SQIVND (reference sequence). The CDR3 DNA sequence: TGTGCCAGTAGTGTGGGGGGCGCTTGGACAGATACGCAGTATTTT. Amino acids: CASSVGGAWTDTQYF. The full variable domain, with the rest looked up from reference TRBV19 and TRBJ2-3, is DGGITQSPKYLFRKEGQNVTLSCEQNLNHDAMYWYRQDPGQGLRLIYYSQIVNDFQKGDIAEGYSVSREKKESFPLTVTSAQKNPTAFYLCASSVGGAWTDTQYFGPGTRLTVL.

A word on this clonotype: With only one base between it and a far larger clone, this is likely a read error. The rearrangement joins TRBV6-4 to TRBJ1-3; TRBD1 matches at 8 bases. The CDR3 is 15 residues long. V lost 8 bases and J lost 0; bases outside the gene matches: 6. CDR1 and CDR2 (germline): MRHNA, SNTAGT. The CDR3 DNA reads TGTGCCAGCGGTGCGACAGGGGTCTCTGGAAACACCATATATTTT. Translated, it gives CASGATGVSGNTIYF.

The chain carries TRBV19 and TRBJ1-6; 7 nucleotides align to TRBD1. The CDR3 consists of 15 residues. Germline V gene data show CDR1 as LNHDA and CDR2 as SQIVND (reference sequence). CDR3 in amino acids: CNSTLGDRINSPLHF. Written as DNA, the CDR3 is TGTAACAGTACCCTGGGGGACAGAATTAATTCACCCCTCCACTTT.

This clonotype was counted between two and nine times. The likely explanation is a read error, given a far larger clone one base away. The chain joins TRBV6-4 to TRBJ2-2; a possible D gene is TRBD1 (5 bases). V gave up 5 bases and J gave up 4 bases, with 14 bases separating them. CDR3 length: 15 residues. Germline V gives CDR1 MRHNA, CDR2 SNTAGT. The CDR3 region has the DNA TGTGCCAGCAGTCGCCGGGCAGGGTCCACCGGGGAGCTGTTTTTT. Its translation: CASSRRAGSTGELFF.

There are many counts of this clonotype. This chain links TRBV18 with TRBJ2-6; no definite D call. The CDR3 loop spans 17 amino acids. Germline V gene lookup returns CDR1 KGHSH and CDR2 LQKENI. Trimming took off 2 bases at V and 3 bases at J, with 14 bases between the two ends. The CDR3 reads CASSPSAVPFGANVLTF. In nucleotides, the CDR3 is TGTGCCAGCTCACCATCGGCAGTCCCATTTGGGGCCAACGTCCTGACTTTC.

This clonotype was seen more than once but under ten times. Since a far larger clone is one base different, this is likely a read error. The rearrangement joins TRBV28 to TRBJ2-1; 10 nucleotides align to TRBD2. Germline V lookup: CDR1 MDHEN, CDR2 SYDVKM. The CDR3 has 16 amino acids. The CDR3 coding sequence is TGTGCCAGCAGCTTATTTCGTCTAGCGGGAGTGGGTGAGCAGTTCTTC. This translates into CASSLFRLAGVGEQFF.

Concerning this clonotype itself: Germline is not matched at one junction end, which may reflect a read error. The chain is built from TRBV20-1 and TRBJ2-5; tentative D call: TRBD2 (5 bases). The CDR3 length is 15 residues. Germline V CDR1 and CDR2: DFQATT, SNEGSKA (reference sequence). CDR3 coding DNA: TGCAGTGCTAGTGAACTAGGTCGCGGAAAAGAGACCGAGTACTTC. This translates into CSASELGRGKETEYF.

By sample fraction, this clonotype is medium-sized. The chain uses TRBV30 and TRBJ2-1; 10 nucleotides align to TRBD2. Looked up from germline, CDR1 is GTSNPN and CDR2 is SVGIG (reference sequence). V was pared by 3 bases and J by 0 bases, with 2 bases of the junction left unmatched. The CDR3 is made up of 15 amino acids. CDR3 amino acids: CAWRAGGSSYNEQFF. As DNA, the CDR3 is TGTGCCTGGAGAGCGGGAGGGAGCTCCTACAATGAGCAGTTCTTC. Drawing the rest from reference TRBV30 and TRBJ2-1, the complete variable domain is SQTIHQWPATLVQPVGSPLSLECTVEGTSNPNLYWYRQAAGRGLQLLFYSVGIGQISSEVPQNLSASRPQDRQFILSSKKLLLSDSGFYLCAWRAGGSSYNEQFFGPGTRLTVL.

This clonotype was recorded once. An end of the junction differs from the germline gene, which may be a read error. V and J are TRBV12-3 or TRBV12-4 and TRBJ2-4; 8 bases match TRBD2. The CDR3 runs to 15 residues. The CDR3 coding sequence is TGTGCCAGCAGGACAGCGGGAGACGGGGTAAGGCGGCAGTCCTTC. This codes for CASRTAGDGVRRQSF.

Remarks on this clonotype: This likely reflects a read error, since a far larger clone is one base away. This chain links TRBV6-4 with TRBJ2-1; the D is unclear. This CDR3 is 18 amino acids long. Trimming shortened V by 6 bases and J by 0 bases, and 21 bases separated the two germline ends. Germline V gene data show CDR1 as MRHNA and CDR2 as SNTAGT. The chain's CDR3 is CASSSKTLVALSYNEQFF. The DNA for the CDR3 is TGTGCCAGCAGCAGCAAGACTCTTGTGGCACTCTCCTACAATGAGCAGTTCTTC.

There are many counts of this clonotype. The chain couples TRBV7-8 to TRBJ2-3; 9 nucleotides agree with TRBD2. The CDR3 is 16 amino acids. In germline, CDR1 is SGHVS, CDR2 FQNEAQ. The V and J ends lost 7 bases and 4 bases, in that order; junction bases with no gene match: 12. CDR3 in DNA: TGTGCCAGCACCTCTGGTCTAGCGGGACAATCAGATACGCAGTATTTT. Encoded protein: CASTSGLAGQSDTQYF.

This clonotype was observed at least ten times. The V call is TRBV29-1, the J call TRBJ1-5; D not resolved. This CDR3 is built from 13 residues. Germline V gene data show CDR1 as SQVTM and CDR2 as ANQGSEA. V was pared by 6 bases and J by 0 bases, with 9 bases between. This CDR3 reads CSVGPDSNQPQHF. Written as DNA, the CDR3 is TGCAGCGTAGGTCCGGATAGCAATCAGCCCCAGCATTTT.

Remarks on this clonotype: Only one base separates this from a far larger clonotype, so it likely reflects a read error. The chain uses TRBV10-3 and TRBJ2-1; 8 bases are shared with TRBD2. V shed 6 bases, J shed 12 bases, and the junction held 16 bases outside the gene matches. The CDR3 spans 15 residues. Germline V gene data show CDR1 as ENHRY and CDR2 as SYGVKD. The CDR3: CAIRPAGDGVRRQFF. Written as DNA, the CDR3 is TGTGCCATCAGGCCAGCGGGAGACGGGGTAAGGCGGCAGTTCTTC.

In this sample, this clonotype turned up many times. The rearrangement joins TRBV20-1 to TRBJ2-7; 7 bases align to TRBD1. V lost 0 bases, J lost 3 bases, and 11 bases stayed unmatched. CDR1 DFQATT and CDR2 SNEGSKA come from the germline V gene (reference sequence). The CDR3 loop spans 16 amino acids. This CDR3 reads CSARDSGQESFYEQYF. The CDR3, as DNA: TGCAGTGCTAGAGATTCAGGACAGGAATCCTTCTACGAGCAGTACTTC.

The V gene is TRBV20-1, the J gene TRBJ2-1; 10 bases match TRBD2. Germline CDR1 reads DFQATT; CDR2 reads SNEGSKA (reference sequence). With V trimmed by 5 bases and J by 7 bases, 8 bases remained unmatched. The CDR3 runs 14 residues. DNA of the CDR3: TGCAGTGCTCTGACTCTAGCGGGAGTGAATGAGCAGTTCTTC. Amino acids: CSALTLAGVNEQFF.